One sample yielded the 24 T cell receptor beta chains listed below, sequenced in a study of cytomegalovirus exposure and HLA in healthy donors. 60 Vbeta and 13 Jbeta primers were used in PCR. Assay used: immunoSEQ multiplex PCR; TCRdb lists only in-frame clones, some missing. Of 70,000 to 95,000 clones listed, roughly 79% were seen once; the top ten hold over 1.5%. The sample consisted of PBMCs. These receptors all stem from a woman aged 25 to 39 in good health and CMV-seronegative.

This sequence joins TRBV4-1 and TRBJ1-3, with TRBD1 matching over 8 bases. The V gene's germline CDR1 is MGHRA and CDR2 YSYEKL. Unmatched junction bases numbered 5, after V lost 4 bases and J lost 0 bases. The CDR3 extends over 16 amino acids. CDR3 protein: CASSPTGAFSGNTIYF. DNA of the CDR3: TGCGCCAGCAGCCCGACAGGGGCTTTCTCTGGAAACACCATATATTTT.

The chain employs TRBV6-6 and TRBJ2-3, with TRBD2 as a possible D gene (6 bases). Germline CDR1 is MNHNY and CDR2 is SVGAGI (reference sequence). The CDR3 has 13 amino acids. V was shortened by 5 bases and J by 12 bases, with 18 bases between the two germline ends. CDR3 coding DNA: TGTGCCAGCAGTCCGCACAACGGGGGAATTCAGTATTTT. It codes for CASSPHNGGIQYF.

This clone was detected only once. The gene calls are TRBV5-1 and TRBJ2-3, with TRBD2 matching over 10 bases. The trim removed 2 bases at V and 5 bases at J, leaving 5 bases unmatched. CDR1 SGHRS and CDR2 YFSETQ come from the germline V gene. This CDR3 is built from 15 residues. The CDR3 nucleotides are TGCGCCAGCAGCTTAGCTAGCGGGGGCGTAGATACGCAGTATTTT. Translating it yields CASSLASGGVDTQYF.

CDR3 region: CASSLIPGGRTYNEQFF. The CDR3 DNA is TGTGCCAGCAGTTTAATACCAGGGGGCAGGACCTACAATGAGCAGTTCTTC. The rearrangement links TRBV28 to TRBJ2-1, with 8 bases lining up with TRBD1. J gave up 2 bases and V 2 bases, and 8 bases lay outside the gene matches. Germline loops: CDR1 MDHEN, CDR2 SYDVKM. The CDR3 runs 17 residues.

The sample holds one count of this clone. This sequence joins TRBV14 and TRBJ1-2, with 7 nucleotides matching TRBD1. This CDR3 region has 15 residues. Germline loops: CDR1 SGHDN, CDR2 FVKESK. Trimming cost V 3 bases and J 4 bases; bases outside gene matches: 8. CDR3: CASSHPGTEFYGYTF. CDR3 sequence (DNA): TGTGCCAGCAGCCACCCCGGGACAGAATTCTATGGCTACACCTTC.

The table lists this clone with a few counts. The chain recombines TRBV7-3 with TRBJ2-3, with D perhaps matching TRBD2 (6 bases). Trimming took off 2 bases at V and 5 bases at J, with 8 bases between the two ends. Germline V gene lookup returns CDR1 SGHTA and CDR2 FQGTGA. The CDR3 consists of 13 residues. As DNA, the CDR3 is TGTGCCAGCAGCTTAGGGGGGATAGATACGCAGTATTTT. Amino acids: CASSLGGIDTQYF. Filled out from reference TRBV7-3 and TRBJ2-3, the complete variable domain reads GAGVSQTPSNKVTEKGKYVELRCDPISGHTALYWYRQSLGQGPEFLIYFQGTGAADDSGLPNDRFFAVRPEGSVSTLKIQRTERGDSAVYLCASSLGGIDTQYFGPGTRLTVL.

The genes are TRBV7-9 and TRBJ2-5, with D unclear. Trimming removed 0 bases at V and 5 bases at J, with 7 bases between. This CDR3 comprises 13 residues. The germline gives CDR1 SEHNR, CDR2 FQNEAQ (reference sequence). The DNA for the CDR3 is TGTGCCAGCAGCTTAGCGCTCGGTGAGACCCAGTACTTC. It encodes CASSLALGETQYF.

The rearrangement uses TRBV5-1 and TRBJ2-1; a possible D gene is TRBD2 (6 bases). This CDR3 has 14 amino acids. V gave up 5 bases and J gave up 7 bases, with 16 bases separating them. Germline assignment: CDR1 SGHRS and CDR2 YFSETQ. The chain's CDR3 is CASSSGGVLNEQFF. CDR3 DNA: TGCGCCAGCAGTTCAGGAGGGGTTCTAAATGAGCAGTTCTTC.

V gene TRBV7-6 combines with J gene TRBJ2-1; 8 positions agree with TRBD2. This CDR3 is 14 amino acids long. Germline CDR1 reads SGHVS; CDR2 reads FNYEAQ. CDR3 residues: CASGQAGVANEQFF. The DNA of the CDR3 is TGTGCGAGCGGACAAGCGGGAGTTGCCAATGAGCAGTTCTTC.

The chain combines TRBV19 with TRBJ2-1, with D possibly TRBD2 on 5 matching bases. V lost 9 bases and J lost 2, with 17 bases in between. This CDR3 is built from 15 residues. The germline V gene encodes CDR1 LNHDA and CDR2 SQIVND (reference sequence). This chain's CDR3 is CASRSPGSAYNEQFF. In nucleotides, the CDR3 is TGTGCCAGCCGCTCCCCGGGTAGCGCCTACAATGAGCAGTTCTTC.

This clone was detected a few times. The genes are TRBV6-1 and TRBJ1-1, with TRBD1 matching 11 bases. The length of the CDR3 is 14 residues. Losses at the gene ends were 11 bases for V and 4 bases for J; bases not matched to a gene: 9. Germline CDR1 is MNHNS and CDR2 is SASEGT. The DNA for the CDR3 is TGTGCCGCCGATGTGGGGACAGGGGGCACTGAAGCTTTCTTT. Translating it yields CAADVGTGGTEAFF.

The chain is built from TRBV9 and TRBJ1-2; 10 bases fit TRBD1. The V segment lost 0 bases and the J segment 7 bases; nucleotides outside the gene matches: 3. Germline CDR1 and CDR2: SGDLS and YYNGEE. The CDR3 has 14 residues. CDR3 DNA: TGTGCCAGCAGCGTAGGACAGGGGGCGTCTGGCTACACCTTC. This sequence encodes CASSVGQGASGYTF.

Only one count was recorded for this clone. The V gene is TRBV14, the J gene TRBJ1-2; unclear D gene. Trimming left V 3 bases short and J 7 bases short, with 12 bases between. The CDR3 is 13 residues long. Germline loops: CDR1 SGHDN, CDR2 FVKESK. Written as DNA, the CDR3 is TGTGCCAGCAGCCAGTGGCAGGAGGGTGGCTACACCTTC. Translated: CASSQWQEGGYTF.

The CDR3 DNA follows: TGTGCCAGCAGTTACTCGGGGGGGAACTACGAGCAGTACTTC. Encoded protein: CASSYSGGNYEQYF. The V gene is TRBV6-5, the J gene TRBJ2-7; 7 bases agree with TRBD2. The CDR3 covers 14 residues. Germline V gene lookup returns CDR1 MNHEY and CDR2 SVGAGI. J gave up 3 bases and V 0 bases, and 2 bases lay outside the gene matches.

This rearrangement joins TRBV14 to TRBJ2-5, with D possibly matching TRBD1 (6 bases). The germline V gene encodes CDR1 SGHDN and CDR2 FVKESK. The CDR3 extends over 15 amino acids. V was clipped by 0 bases and J by 5 bases, with 13 bases between them. The CDR3 loop reads CASSQDGRGSETQYF. For the CDR3, the DNA is TGTGCCAGCAGCCAAGATGGCAGGGGCAGTGAGACCCAGTACTTC.

The chain couples TRBV6-1 to TRBJ2-6, with D possibly matching TRBD2 (5 bases). Looked up from germline, CDR1 is MNHNS and CDR2 is SASEGT. With 4 bases removed from V and 2 bases from J, the gap between germline ends came to 9 bases. The CDR3 runs 15 residues. Written as DNA, the CDR3 is TGTGCCAGCAGTGCTCTGGAGGCTGGGGCCAACGTCCTGACTTTC. Protein product: CASSALEAGANVLTF.

The CDR3 nucleotides read TGTGCCAGCAGCTTGGAACGGGGAGGGAACTACGAGCAGTACTTC. It specifies CASSLERGGNYEQYF. V and J are TRBV5-5 and TRBJ2-7; 7 bases fit TRBD2. Germline CDR1 is SGHKS and CDR2 is YYEKEE (reference sequence). The CDR3 has 15 amino acids. V was clipped by 0 bases and J by 3 bases; unmatched bases: 6.

The chain couples TRBV28 to TRBJ2-2; D remains unclear. Germline V lookup: CDR1 MDHEN, CDR2 SYDVKM. The CDR3 spans 14 residues. V shed 3 bases and J shed 1 base, with 6 bases lying between them. CDR3 sequence reads: CASSFIRNTGELFF. CDR3 sequence (DNA): TGTGCCAGCAGTTTTATCCGGAACACCGGGGAGCTGTTTTTT. Filled out from reference TRBV28 and TRBJ2-2, the complete variable domain reads DVKVTQSSRYLVKRTGEKVFLECVQDMDHENMFWYRQDPGLGLRLIYFSYDVKMKEKGDIPEGYSVSREKKERFSLILESASTNQTSMYLCASSFIRNTGELFFGEGSRLTVL.

The chain employs TRBV9 and TRBJ1-1; 9 nucleotides agree with TRBD1. V lost 4 bases, J lost 8 bases, and 6 bases stayed unmatched. The germline gives CDR1 SGDLS, CDR2 YYNGEE. The CDR3 is 13 amino acids. The CDR3 region is CASSSRQGGEAFF. The CDR3 DNA sequence: TGTGCCAGCAGCTCCCGACAGGGGGGGGAAGCTTTCTTT.

V gene TRBV4-2 combines with J gene TRBJ2-7, with 10 bases lining up with TRBD2. Trimming at V came to 4 bases and at J to 2 bases, leaving 5 bases not matched to a gene. The CDR3 consists of 15 residues. The germline gives CDR1 LGHNA, CDR2 YNFKEQ. CDR3: CASSPLAGGTYEQYF. CDR3 nucleotides: TGTGCCAGCAGCCCCTTAGCGGGAGGAACCTACGAGCAGTACTTC.

The chain combines TRBV5-1 with TRBJ1-2, with TRBD1 as a possible D gene (5 bases). CDR1 is SGHRS, CDR2 YFSETQ, per germline. This CDR3 has 15 residues. Trimming took off 7 bases at V and 3 bases at J, with 19 bases between the two ends. In DNA, the CDR3 is TGCGCCAGCCGCACCCTCGCGGGGGAGGACTATGGCTACACCTTC. Amino acids: CASRTLAGEDYGYTF.

The chain combines TRBV2 with TRBJ1-5; the D is unclear. The CDR3 spans 17 residues. The germline V and J ends were trimmed by 4 bases and 0 bases, with 16 bases remaining between them. Germline CDR1 is SNHLY and CDR2 is FYNNEI. CDR3 nucleotides: TGTGCCAGCAGTGTAACTCGGTCCCTCGATAGCAATCAGCCCCAGCATTTT. Its translation: CASSVTRSLDSNQPQHF.

J is TRBJ2-1 and V is TRBV7-2; 7 bases are shared with TRBD1. This CDR3 is 13 amino acids long. Germline CDR1 is SGHTA and CDR2 is FQGNSA. The trim removed 5 bases at V and 11 bases at J, leaving 9 bases unmatched. The DNA of the CDR3 is TGTGCCAGCAGCGGAGGAACAGGGGATAAGCAGTTCTTC. As protein: CASSGGTGDKQFF.

The chain uses TRBV28 and TRBJ2-7; 9 bases agree with TRBD2. The CDR3 totals 14 residues. The trim removed 0 bases at V and 6 bases at J, leaving 3 bases unmatched. CDR1 and CDR2 (germline): MDHEN, SYDVKM. The CDR3 DNA is TGTGCCAGCAGTTTATGGCGGGGGGGCATCGAGCAGTACTTC. This gives the protein CASSLWRGGIEQYF.